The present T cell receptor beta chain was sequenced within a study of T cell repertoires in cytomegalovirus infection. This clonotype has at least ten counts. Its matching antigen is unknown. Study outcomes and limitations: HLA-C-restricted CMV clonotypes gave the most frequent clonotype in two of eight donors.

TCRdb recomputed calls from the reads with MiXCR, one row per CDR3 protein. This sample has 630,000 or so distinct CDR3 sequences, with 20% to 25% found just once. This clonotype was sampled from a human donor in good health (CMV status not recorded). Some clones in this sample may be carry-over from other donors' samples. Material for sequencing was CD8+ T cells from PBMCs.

In nucleotides, the CDR3 is TGTGCCAGCGCCCGACAGGGAGGATATACAGATACGCAGTATTTT. Its translation: CASARQGGYTDTQYF. The chain recombines TRBV7-2 with TRBJ2-3, with a weak D call TRBD1 (7 bases). V lost 8 bases, J lost 3 bases, and 18 bases lay in between. Germline CDR1 and CDR2: SGHTA and FQGNSA. This CDR3 region has 15 residues.